This T cell receptor beta chain was identified in a study of CD8 T cells in ankylosing spondylitis. General observations from the study: The study identified a TCR beta motif of eight highly homologous variants that appeared characteristic of ankylosing spondylitis blood.

This clonotype occurred a few times. Its antigen remains unidentified. In making TCR beta libraries, quantitative 5'-RACE with molecular barcodes was used. TCRdb re-analysed the 5' RACE reads in MiXCR, keeping a single row per CDR3 protein. The sample has approximately 300,000 distinct CDR3 sequences, 20% seen once; the top ten hold roughly 7.3%. Trimming stripped 6 bases from V and 3 bases from J, with 16 bases between. CDR3 length: 15 amino acids. The germline V gene has CDR1 MDHEN and CDR2 SYDVKM. Sequenced sample: blood, either unsorted or a sorted T cell fraction (not recorded which). This sequence originates from a male donor with ankylosing spondylitis or in good health (not recorded which). The chain has TRBV28 and TRBJ2-3, with a weak D call TRBD2 (6 bases). The CDR3 protein is CASRSSGPSTDTQYF. The CDR3 DNA is TGTGCCAGCAGATCCAGCGGGCCGAGTACAGATACGCAGTATTTT.